The rows below give T cell receptor beta chains drawn from one sample of a study of cytomegalovirus exposure and HLA in healthy donors. Sequencing used immunoSEQ multiplex PCR; TCRdb keeps in-frame clones, though not all of them. The sample lists some 150,000 clones, 82% occurring once. The sample comprised PBMCs. These receptor sequences come from a woman in her 50s in good health and CMV-seropositive. Each CDR3 is given with its conserved first and last residue. Fields, in order: clone size, V gene, J gene, D gene, CDR3 DNA, CDR3 protein. D genes are given only for firm matches. Not all rows give a size; the values are once, few, many and, for expanded clones, a class.

NA	TRBV5-5	TRBJ1-1	NA	TGTGCCAGCAGCTTGAGGTCCAGGGCGAGCCAAGCTTTCTTT	CASSLRSRASQAFF
NA	TRBV6-1	TRBJ2-7	TRBD1	TGTGCCAGCAGAGGACAGGGGGTCTCCTACGAGCAGTACTTC	CASRGQGVSYEQYF
NA	TRBV19	TRBJ1-2	TRBD1	TGTGCCAGTTGTTTGAGGAGGGGACAGGACTATGGCTACACCTTC	CASCLRRGQDYGYTF
NA	TRBV5-6	TRBJ1-1	NA	TGTGCCAGCAGCCCGTCGGGGGGCAGGGAAGCTTTCTTT	CASSPSGGREAFF
NA	TRBV7-9	TRBJ2-1	TRBD2	TGTGCCAGCAGCATTTTAGCGGGGGGGCGGGATGAGCAGTTCTTC	CASSILAGGRDEQFF
NA	TRBV29-1	TRBJ2-3	TRBD2	TGCAGCGTCCGAGGGACTACCTTTTCCGATACGCAGTATTTT	CSVRGTTFSDTQYF
NA	TRBV7-2	TRBJ2-7	TRBD2	TGTGCCAGCAGCCCTCGTGGTGCTAGCGGGGGGTCCTCCTACGAGCAGTACTTC	CASSPRGASGGSSYEQYF
NA	TRBV27	TRBJ2-3	NA	TGTGCCAGCAGTTTGGGGCGGGGAGCTGATACGCAGTATTTT	CASSLGRGADTQYF
NA	TRBV30	TRBJ1-2	NA	TGTGCCTGGAGTGCCTTAAGGGCGGGAGGCTACACCTTC	CAWSALRAGGYTF
NA	TRBV5-4	TRBJ2-2	TRBD1	TGTGCCAGCAGCCCCGGAGAGGGGGCGAGAATAACCGGGGAGCTGTTTTTT	CASSPGEGARITGELFF
NA	TRBV9	TRBJ2-7	NA	TGTGCCAGCAGCCGAGGCAGGGTTAGATACGAGCAGTACTTC	CASSRGRVRYEQYF
NA	TRBV28	TRBJ2-3	NA	TGTGCCAGCAGCCCACAGGGTGGGGGCACAGATACGCAGTATTTT	CASSPQGGGTDTQYF
few	TRBV30	TRBJ2-2	TRBD1	TGTGCCTGGAGTGTTCCGGACAGGGTTCTCACCGGGGAGCTGTTTTTT	CAWSVPDRVLTGELFF
NA	TRBV7-8	TRBJ1-2	NA	TGTGCCAGCAGCTTCGGGGAGGGTTTGGGCTACACCTTC	CASSFGEGLGYTF
NA	TRBV5-1	TRBJ2-2	NA	TGCGCCAGCAGCTTTGGGCAGGTTCAGGGCGGGGAGCTGTTTTTT	CASSFGQVQGGELFF
NA	TRBV19	TRBJ2-7	NA	TGTGCCAGTAGTCCCGACTTCTACGAGCAGTACTTC	CASSPDFYEQYF
NA	TRBV19	TRBJ2-7	TRBD2	TGTGCCAGTAGTATTCTAGCGGGGGCCTCCTACGAGCAGTACTTC	CASSILAGASYEQYF
NA	TRBV2	TRBJ2-4	TRBD2	TGTGCCAGCAGTGCGGCTAGCGGGGGGGCCGGCATTCAGTACTTC	CASSAASGGAGIQYF
NA	TRBV19	TRBJ1-5	NA	TGTGCCAGTAGTATAGTCGGACAGAGCAATCAGCCCCAGCATTTT	CASSIVGQSNQPQHF
NA	TRBV2	TRBJ2-1	NA	TGTGCCAGCAACAGGGTAGTTGGAGATGAGCAGTTCTTC	CASNRVVGDEQFF
NA	TRBV4-3	TRBJ2-7	NA	TGCGCCAGCAGCCAAGATGACCGCGGTGGCTACGAGCAGTACTTC	CASSQDDRGGYEQYF
NA	TRBV6-1	TRBJ2-2	NA	TGTGCCAGCAGTGTTCAGGCCACCGGGGAGCTGTTTTTT	CASSVQATGELFF
NA	TRBV9	TRBJ2-2	NA	TGTGCCAGCAGCGTAGCCCCTTTAGTGTCCACCGGGGAGCTGTTTTTT	CASSVAPLVSTGELFF
NA	TRBV19	TRBJ1-1	NA	TGTGCCAGTAGTCCCCATCGAGCGGGAGAAGCTTTCTTT	CASSPHRAGEAFF
NA	TRBV28	TRBJ1-5	TRBD1	TGTGCCAGCAGTACAGGGGGCGGTGGCAATCAGCCCCAGCATTTT	CASSTGGGGNQPQHF
NA	TRBV6-5	TRBJ1-2	TRBD1	TGTGCCAGCAGTTACTCCGACAGGGCTAACTATGGCTACACCTTC	CASSYSDRANYGYTF
NA	TRBV11-1	TRBJ2-3	TRBD2	TGTGCCAGCAGCTTATATTCTAGCGGGGGCGTCATCGCAGCAGATACGCAGTATTTT	CASSLYSSGGVIAADTQYF
NA	TRBV4-2	TRBJ2-7	TRBD2	TGTGCCAGCAGCCCGGGACTAGCTACCAGCGAGCAGTACTTC	CASSPGLATSEQYF
NA	TRBV6-6	TRBJ1-2	TRBD1	TGTGCCAGCAGTAGACCGGGACAGGGCCCTGGCTACACCTTC	CASSRPGQGPGYTF
NA	TRBV27	TRBJ1-5	NA	TGTGCCAGCAGTCCCTACCGGGACACGAGACAGCCCCAGCATTTT	CASSPYRDTRQPQHF
NA	TRBV25-1	TRBJ1-2	NA	TGTGCCAGCAGTGACCCTACGGGAGCCCGTACGGGCTACACCTTC	CASSDPTGARTGYTF
NA	TRBV6-6	TRBJ2-2	TRBD1	TGTGCCAGCAGGACAGGGATCTACACCGGGGAGCTGTTTTTT	CASRTGIYTGELFF
NA	TRBV18	TRBJ1-6	TRBD1	TGTGCCAGCTCACCAGGGACAGGGGAGACACCCCTCCACTTT	CASSPGTGETPLHF
NA	TRBV15	TRBJ2-2	NA	TGTGCCACCAGCAGAGATCGGCGTTCGGCGGCCGGGGAGCTGTTTTTT	CATSRDRRSAAGELFF
NA	TRBV18	TRBJ1-4	TRBD1	TGTGCCAGCTCAGCAAAGACAGGGAAAGGTGAAAAACTGTTTTTT	CASSAKTGKGEKLFF
NA	TRBV27	TRBJ2-1	NA	TGTGCCAGCAGGCGTTCAGGACAGTACAATGAGCAGTTCTTC	CASRRSGQYNEQFF
NA	TRBV7-2	TRBJ2-7	TRBD2	TGTGCCAGCAGCCCGGAGGGACTATCTAACGAGCAGTACTTC	CASSPEGLSNEQYF
NA	TRBV27	TRBJ2-1	NA	TGTGCCAGCAGTCTCCTCCCCACAGGGCGCCATGAGCAGTTCTTC	CASSLLPTGRHEQFF
NA	TRBV25-1	TRBJ2-7	NA	TGTGCCAGCAGGCTGGGGAGTAACGAGCAGTACTTC	CASRLGSNEQYF
few	TRBV7-2	TRBJ2-7	TRBD1	TGTGCCAGCAGCCCACAGGGGGCTGATGAGCAGTACTTC	CASSPQGADEQYF
NA	TRBV15	TRBJ2-7	TRBD1	TGTGCCACCAGCGGAACCGGGACAGGGACAGACGAGCAGTACTTC	CATSGTGTGTDEQYF